This T cell receptor (beta chain) was retrieved from a study of pediatric ulcerative colitis. Study-wide results and caveats: Ulcerative colitis patients shared more blood-rectal clones than controls.

The CDR3 contains 15 residues. V was trimmed by 7 bases and J by 5 bases, leaving 21 bases between them. Germline V gene sequence: CDR1 MNHNS, CDR2 SASEGT. One to two pinch biopsies were taken from the rectum during colonoscopy. To note about this clone: The antigen remains undetermined.

Method: immunoSEQ multiplex PCR; TCRdb's copy keeps in-frame clones and lacks some. The data hold fewer than 25,000 clones, with 71% observed a single time. Material for sequencing was gut tissue. The chain couples TRBV6-1 to TRBJ2-7; D could derive from TRBD1 or TRBD2 (5 bases each). This TCR was sampled from a boy aged 5-17 years with severe ulcerative colitis. The DNA for the CDR3 is TGTGCCAGCACTCCCGCGGGCAGGGTGCCTCACGAGCAGTACTTC. It yields the protein CASTPAGRVPHEQYF.